Given below is one TCR beta chain in context. These data come from a study of blood T cell repertoires in COVID-19. On the study more broadly: The United States, Italy and Spain were the sources of the acute and convalescent COVID-19 samples.

Sequencing was performed with immunoSEQ multiplex PCR; in TCRdb, only in-frame clones are kept and a portion is missing. The table has about 150,000 clones, roughly 84% seen once. The germline gives CDR1 SGHRS, CDR2 YFSETQ. The CDR3 has 15 residues. V was pared by 0 bases and J by 5 bases, with 5 bases of the junction left unmatched. This chain uses TRBV5-1 with TRBJ2-7; the match to TRBD1 covers 10 bases. This TCR derives from a man aged 65 to 79 with acute or convalescent COVID-19. The source material was peripheral blood. CDR3 sequence reads: CASSLEGQGRNEQYF. CDR3 bases: TGCGCCAGCAGCTTGGAGGGACAGGGGCGGAACGAGCAGTACTTC.